The 11 T cell receptor beta chains below were found in one sample sequenced in a study of control samples from healthy donors and cancer patients. The assay was immunoSEQ multiplex PCR, and TCRdb's table has in-frame clones only and misses some. The sample carries hundreds of thousands of clones, around 79% recorded once. Input material: PBMCs. The receptors shown here come from a woman aged 60-75 years with lung cancer.

This chain uses TRBV30 with TRBJ1-1, with TRBD1 matching 9 bases. The CDR3 is 14 amino acids. Looked up from germline, CDR1 is GTSNPN and CDR2 is SVGIG (reference sequence). The V gene end was trimmed by 7 bases and the J gene end by 2 bases; junction bases not matched to a gene: 8. The chain's CDR3 is CASTGTGPNTEAFF. CDR3 nucleotide sequence: TGTGCCTCGACTGGGACAGGGCCTAACACTGAAGCTTTCTTT.

This clone appeared a single time. The rearrangement links TRBV10-3 to TRBJ1-2; no clear D. Germline V lookup: CDR1 ENHRY, CDR2 SYGVKD. V was pared by 7 bases and J by 0 bases, with 9 bases between. The CDR3 has 13 residues. The CDR3 sequence is CAIMDGSNYGYTF. CDR3 DNA: TGTGCCATCATGGACGGGTCTAACTATGGCTACACCTTC.

This chain uses TRBV6-4 with TRBJ1-1, with a tentative D call TRBD1 (5 bases). The CDR3 has 15 residues. V was trimmed by 3 bases and J by 1 base, leaving 12 bases between them. Germline V lookup: CDR1 MRHNA, CDR2 SNTAGT. DNA for the CDR3: TGTGCCAGCAGTGAGAGGGGCGTGGGGAACACTGAAGCTTTCTTT. Encoded protein: CASSERGVGNTEAFF.

This rearrangement joins TRBV5-4 to TRBJ2-1, with D perhaps given as TRBD1 or TRBD2 (5 bases each). V lost 3 bases and J 11 bases, leaving 18 bases between the germline ends. Germline V gives CDR1 SGHNT, CDR2 YYREEE (reference sequence). This CDR3 has 14 amino acids. The CDR3 coding sequence is TGTGCCAGCAGCTCCTCGGCGACCCCGGGGCAGCAGTTCTTC. Translation: CASSSSATPGQQFF.

The chain employs TRBV2 and TRBJ1-1; D remains unclear. The V end was cut by 1 base, the J end by 0 bases, with 9 bases between. Germline V gives CDR1 SNHLY, CDR2 FYNNEI. This CDR3 comprises 15 residues. The CDR3 DNA reads TGTGCCAGCAGTGAAGAGGGAGCCATGAACACTGAAGCTTTCTTT. Protein: CASSEEGAMNTEAFF.

This rearrangement joins TRBV6-5 to TRBJ1-6; D call uncertain. The CDR3 has 15 amino acids. The V end was cut by 5 bases, the J end by 6 bases, with 14 bases between. The germline gives CDR1 MNHEY, CDR2 SVGAGI. The CDR3 region has the DNA TGTGCCAGCAGTACAGAATGGGCCGGTAATTCACCCCTCCACTTT. Translating it yields CASSTEWAGNSPLHF.

The genes are TRBV5-1 and TRBJ2-1, with 10 nucleotides matching TRBD1. J was trimmed by 4 bases and V by 0 bases; bases with no gene match: 4. The length of the CDR3 is 16 residues. Germline V gene data show CDR1 as SGHRS and CDR2 as YFSETQ. CDR3 DNA sequence: TGCGCCAGCAGCTTGGTGGGACAGGGGAAGTACAATGAGCAGTTCTTC. Protein sequence: CASSLVGQGKYNEQFF.

The rearrangement links TRBV5-1 to TRBJ1-6; the match to TRBD1 covers 7 bases. The CDR3 contains 14 residues. Trimming removed 4 bases from V and 8 bases from J; junction bases left unmatched: 6. Germline loops: CDR1 SGHRS, CDR2 YFSETQ. The CDR3 nucleotides read TGCGCCAGCAGCAAGCAGGGGGACCATTCACCCCTCCACTTT. This sequence encodes CASSKQGDHSPLHF.

The chain links TRBV12-3 or TRBV12-4 to TRBJ2-1, with D maybe TRBD1 (6 bases). V gave up 2 bases and J gave up 13 bases, with 12 bases separating them. The CDR3 loop spans 12 amino acids. CDR3 amino acids: CASSLQGLVQFF. CDR3 sequence (DNA): TGTGCCAGCAGTTTACAGGGGCTAGTTCAGTTCTTC.

The chain combines TRBV9 with TRBJ2-1, with TRBD1 as a possible D gene (5 bases). The CDR3 length is 15 residues. V was shortened by 4 bases and J by 7 bases, with 18 bases between the two germline ends. Per germline, CDR1 SGDLS and CDR2 YYNGEE. CDR3 nucleotide sequence: TGTGCCAGCAGCTTCTGGGGCAGGGATAGGAATGAGCAGTTCTTC. Translating it yields CASSFWGRDRNEQFF.

The J gene is TRBJ1-5, the V gene TRBV2, with 10 bases lining up with TRBD1. The germline V gene has CDR1 SNHLY and CDR2 FYNNEI. V gave up 3 bases and J gave up 5 bases; unmatched junction bases: 4. This CDR3 is 15 amino acids long. The CDR3 bases are TGTGCCAGCAGTGAGTTGGGACAGGGGCATCAGCCCCAGCATTTT. Translated, it gives CASSELGQGHQPQHF. Filled out from reference TRBV2 and TRBJ1-5, the complete variable domain reads EPEVTQTPSHQVTQMGQEVILRCVPISNHLYFYWYRQILGQKVEFLVSFYNNEISEKSEIFDDQFSVERPDGSNFTLKIRSTKLEDSAMYFCASSELGQGHQPQHFGDGTRLSIL.